What follows describes a single T cell receptor (beta chain). After thawing and overnight rest, PBMC were stained with GMM-loaded CD1B tetramer, viability dye and anti-CD3 for sorting. C32 glucose monomycolate from Rhodococcus equi was loaded onto the CD1B tetramers. The trim removed 6 bases at V and 4 bases at J, leaving 10 bases unmatched. The CDR3 length is 17 residues. The germline gives CDR1 MGHRA, CDR2 YSYEKL. The data are from a study of T cells in tuberculosis. At the level of the study: The T cells targeted glucose monomycolate, a mycobacterial lipid, via CD1B.

The study's findings and limits: The stringent gate may have excluded weak CD1B-GMM tetramer binders.

No alpha-beta pairing information exists for these sequences. Only in-frame clones appear in the TCRdb table, and some are missing; sequencing was by immunoSEQ multiplex PCR. This sample has 55,000 to 60,000 clones; approximately 86% occur once, and the top ten carry 20% to 25%. This receptor was identified in an adult woman with latent tuberculosis. The chain couples TRBV4-1 to TRBJ2-5, with 14 bases aligning to TRBD2. Sequencing input: CD1b-GMM tetramer-negative cells sorted from PBMCs. CDR3 region: CASSASGLAGVGETQYF. The CDR3 DNA sequence: TGCGCCAGCAGTGCCTCGGGACTAGCGGGAGTGGGAGAGACCCAGTACTTC.